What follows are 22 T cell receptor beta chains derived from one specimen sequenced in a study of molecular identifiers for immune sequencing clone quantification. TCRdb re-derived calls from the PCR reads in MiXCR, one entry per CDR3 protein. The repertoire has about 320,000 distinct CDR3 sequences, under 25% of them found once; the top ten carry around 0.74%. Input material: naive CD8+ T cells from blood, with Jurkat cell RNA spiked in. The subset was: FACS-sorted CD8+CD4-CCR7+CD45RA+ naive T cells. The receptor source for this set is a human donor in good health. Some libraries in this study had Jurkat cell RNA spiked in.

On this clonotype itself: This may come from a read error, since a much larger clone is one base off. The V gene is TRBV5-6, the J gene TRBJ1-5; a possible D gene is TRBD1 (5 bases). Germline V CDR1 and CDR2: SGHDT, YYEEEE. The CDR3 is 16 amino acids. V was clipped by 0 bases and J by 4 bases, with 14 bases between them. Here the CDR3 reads CASSLAVREGNQPQHF. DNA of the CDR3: TGTGCCAGCAGCTTGGCCGTGAGGGAGGGGAATCAGCCCCAGCATTTT.

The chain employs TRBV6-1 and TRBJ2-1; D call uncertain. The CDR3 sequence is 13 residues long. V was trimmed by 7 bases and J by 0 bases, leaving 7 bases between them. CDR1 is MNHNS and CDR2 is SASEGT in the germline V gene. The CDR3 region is CASKESSYNEQFF. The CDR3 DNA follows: TGTGCCAGCAAGGAGAGCTCCTACAATGAGCAGTTCTTC.

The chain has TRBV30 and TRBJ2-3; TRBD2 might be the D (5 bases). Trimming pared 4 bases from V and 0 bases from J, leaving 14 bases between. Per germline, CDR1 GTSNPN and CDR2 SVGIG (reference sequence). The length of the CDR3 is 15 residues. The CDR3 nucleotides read TGTGCCTGGAATGAGGGTTCAAGTAGCACAGATACGCAGTATTTT. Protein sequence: CAWNEGSSSTDTQYF.

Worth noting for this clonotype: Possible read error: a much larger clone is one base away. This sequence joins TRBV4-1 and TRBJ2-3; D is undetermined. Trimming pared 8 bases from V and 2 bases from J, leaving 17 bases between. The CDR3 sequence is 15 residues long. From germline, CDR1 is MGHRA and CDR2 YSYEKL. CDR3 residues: CASRPTGIHTDTQYF. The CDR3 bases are TGCGCCAGCCGCCCAACCGGTATCCACACAGATACGCAGTATTTT.

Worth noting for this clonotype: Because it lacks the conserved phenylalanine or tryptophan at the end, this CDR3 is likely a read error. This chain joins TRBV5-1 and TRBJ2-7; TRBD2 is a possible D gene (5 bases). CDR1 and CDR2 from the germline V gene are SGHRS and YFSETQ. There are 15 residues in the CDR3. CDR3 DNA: TGCGCCAGCAGCTTGGCCGGACTGCCTACCTACGAACAGTACTCC. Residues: CASSLAGLPTYEQYS.

For the CDR3, the DNA is TGTGCCAGCAGCTTACTGTCGGTGGGAGGCCCCTCGGAGGAGACCCAGTACTTC. Its protein product is CASSLLSVGGPSEETQYF. The gene calls are TRBV13 and TRBJ2-5; D is perhaps TRBD2 (6 bases). Germline values: CDR1 PRHDT, CDR2 FYEKMQ (reference sequence). The CDR3 sequence is 18 residues long. Trimming left V 2 bases short and J 5 bases short, with 24 bases between.

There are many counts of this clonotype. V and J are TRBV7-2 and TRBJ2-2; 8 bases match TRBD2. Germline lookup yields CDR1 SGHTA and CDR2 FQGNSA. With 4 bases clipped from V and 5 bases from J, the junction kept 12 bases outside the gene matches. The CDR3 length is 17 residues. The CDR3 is CASSSGAGGPLTGELFF. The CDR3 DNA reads TGTGCCAGCAGCTCGGGGGCGGGAGGACCCTTAACCGGGGAGCTGTTTTTT.

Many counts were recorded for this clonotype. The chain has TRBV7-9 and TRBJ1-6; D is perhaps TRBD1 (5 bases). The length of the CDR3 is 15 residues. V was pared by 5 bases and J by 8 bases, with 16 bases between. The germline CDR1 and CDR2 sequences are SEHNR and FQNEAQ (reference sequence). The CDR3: CASSPGQGSYSPLHF. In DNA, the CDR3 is TGTGCCAGCAGCCCAGGACAAGGTTCCTATTCACCCCTCCACTTT.

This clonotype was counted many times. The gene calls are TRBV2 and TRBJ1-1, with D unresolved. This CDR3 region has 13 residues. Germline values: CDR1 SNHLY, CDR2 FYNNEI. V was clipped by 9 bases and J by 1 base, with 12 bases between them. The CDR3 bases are TGTGCCAGGAGAGGACGGGGGAACACTGAAGCTTTCTTT. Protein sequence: CARRGRGNTEAFF.

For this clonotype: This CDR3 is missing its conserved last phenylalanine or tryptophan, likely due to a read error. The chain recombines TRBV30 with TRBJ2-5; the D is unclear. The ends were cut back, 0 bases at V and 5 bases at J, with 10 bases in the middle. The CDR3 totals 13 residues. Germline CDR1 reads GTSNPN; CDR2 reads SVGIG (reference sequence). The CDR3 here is CAWSVGRAETQYL. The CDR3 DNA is TGTGCCTGGAGTGTAGGTAGGGCCGAGACCCAGTACCTC.

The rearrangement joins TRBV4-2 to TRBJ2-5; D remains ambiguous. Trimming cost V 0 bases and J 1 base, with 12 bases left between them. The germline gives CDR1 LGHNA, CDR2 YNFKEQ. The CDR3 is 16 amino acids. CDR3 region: CASSQERLAAQETQYF. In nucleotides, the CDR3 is TGTGCCAGCAGCCAAGAGCGTTTGGCAGCCCAAGAGACCCAGTACTTC.

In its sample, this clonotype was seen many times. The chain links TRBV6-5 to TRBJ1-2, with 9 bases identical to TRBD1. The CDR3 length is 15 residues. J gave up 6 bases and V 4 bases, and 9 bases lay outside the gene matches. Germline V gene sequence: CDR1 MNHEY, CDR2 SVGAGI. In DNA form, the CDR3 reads TGTGCCAGCAGTTCCCCAAGGACAGGGGAAGATGGCTACACCTTC. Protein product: CASSSPRTGEDGYTF.

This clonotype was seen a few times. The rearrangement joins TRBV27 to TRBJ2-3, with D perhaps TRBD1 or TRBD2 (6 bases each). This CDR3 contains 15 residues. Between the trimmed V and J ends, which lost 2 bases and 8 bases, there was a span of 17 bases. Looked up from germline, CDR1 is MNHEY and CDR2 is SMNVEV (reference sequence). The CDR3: CASSLMGGEGGTQYF. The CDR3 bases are TGTGCCAGCAGTTTAATGGGGGGCGAGGGCGGTACGCAGTATTTT.

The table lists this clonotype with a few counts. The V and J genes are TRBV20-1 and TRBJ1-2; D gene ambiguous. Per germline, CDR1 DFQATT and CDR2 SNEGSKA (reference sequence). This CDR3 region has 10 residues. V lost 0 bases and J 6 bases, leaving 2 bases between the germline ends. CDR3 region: CSARDDGYTF. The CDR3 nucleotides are TGCAGTGCTAGAGATGATGGCTACACCTTC.

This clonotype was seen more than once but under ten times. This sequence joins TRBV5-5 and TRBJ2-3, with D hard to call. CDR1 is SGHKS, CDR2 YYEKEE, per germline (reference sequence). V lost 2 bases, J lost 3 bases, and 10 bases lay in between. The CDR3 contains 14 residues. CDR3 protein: CASSLWQITDTQYF. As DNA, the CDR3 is TGTGCCAGCAGCTTATGGCAGATAACAGATACGCAGTATTTT.

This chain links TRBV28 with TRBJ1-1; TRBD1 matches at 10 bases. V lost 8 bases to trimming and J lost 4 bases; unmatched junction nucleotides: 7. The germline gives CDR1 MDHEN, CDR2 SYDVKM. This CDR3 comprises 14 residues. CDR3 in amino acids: CASLDRGGPTEAFF. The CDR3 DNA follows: TGTGCCAGCTTGGACAGGGGGGGCCCCACTGAAGCTTTCTTT.

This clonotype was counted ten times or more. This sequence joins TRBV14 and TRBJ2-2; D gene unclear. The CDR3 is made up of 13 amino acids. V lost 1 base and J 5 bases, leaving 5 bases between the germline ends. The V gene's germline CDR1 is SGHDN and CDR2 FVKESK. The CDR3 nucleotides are TGTGCCAGCAGCCAAGCCAATACCGGGGAGCTGTTTTTT. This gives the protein CASSQANTGELFF.

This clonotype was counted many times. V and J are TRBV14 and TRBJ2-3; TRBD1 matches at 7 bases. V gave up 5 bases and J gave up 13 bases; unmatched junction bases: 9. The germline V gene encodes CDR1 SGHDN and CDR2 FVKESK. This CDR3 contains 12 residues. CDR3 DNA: TGTGCCAGCAGCAGGGGGACAGTCGCTGAGTATTTT. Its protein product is CASSRGTVAEYF.

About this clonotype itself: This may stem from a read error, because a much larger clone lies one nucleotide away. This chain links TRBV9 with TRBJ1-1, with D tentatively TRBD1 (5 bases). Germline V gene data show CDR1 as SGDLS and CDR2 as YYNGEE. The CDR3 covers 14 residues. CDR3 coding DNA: TGTGCCAGCAGCCCCTACACGATCGGGACTGACGCTTTCTTT. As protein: CASSPYTIGTDAFF.

The CDR3 protein is CASSMGSGAPYEQYF. The CDR3 DNA follows: TGTGCCAGTAGTATGGGAAGCGGAGCTCCCTACGAGCAGTACTTC. The chain joins TRBV19 to TRBJ2-7; weak D call: TRBD2 (5 bases). CDR1 and CDR2 (germline): LNHDA, SQIVND (reference sequence). There are 15 residues in the CDR3. V lost 3 bases, J lost 2 bases, and 14 bases lay in between.

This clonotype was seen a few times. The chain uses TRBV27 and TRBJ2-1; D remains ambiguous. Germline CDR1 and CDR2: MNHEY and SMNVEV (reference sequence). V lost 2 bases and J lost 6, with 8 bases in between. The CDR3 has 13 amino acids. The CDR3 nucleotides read TGTGCCAGCAGTTTAGGAACCATCAATGAGCAGTTCTTC. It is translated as CASSLGTINEQFF.

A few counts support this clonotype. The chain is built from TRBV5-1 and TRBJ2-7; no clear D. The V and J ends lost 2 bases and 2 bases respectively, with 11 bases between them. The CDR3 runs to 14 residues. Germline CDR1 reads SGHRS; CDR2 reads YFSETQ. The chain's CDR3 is CASSFPTVPYEQYF. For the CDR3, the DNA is TGCGCCAGCAGCTTCCCCACGGTCCCCTACGAGCAGTACTTC.